These T cell receptor beta chains were read from a single sample in a study of T-cell memory formation after mild COVID-19. MiXCR, applied by TCRdb to the 5' RACE reads, yields one record per CDR3 protein. In the table there are hundreds of thousands of distinct CDR3 sequences, 15% to 20% of which are singletons. The specimen was PBMCs or a T cell subset sorted from them (not recorded which). Receptors were obtained from an adult woman who had mild COVID-19 (a few samples of this study predate the infection). Cell type and time point are not known. CDR3s include the opening cysteine and the closing phenylalanine or tryptophan. A D gene is named only where the DNA matches it firmly. The size entry is marked missing in some rows and otherwise reads once, few, many or a size class.

D | J | V | size | CDR3 | DNA
TRBD2 | TRBJ2-3 | TRBV19 | . | CASKSTPSGTSDTQYF | TGTGCCAGTAAGTCCACCCCTAGCGGTACTTCAGATACGCAGTATTTT
TRBD1 | TRBJ2-5 | TRBV29-1 | . | CSVGSGQGETQYF | TGCAGCGTTGGCTCGGGACAGGGAGAGACCCAGTACTTC
. | TRBJ2-7 | TRBV4-1 | few | CASSQGAGTDSYEQYF | TGCGCCAGCAGCCAAGGTGCCGGGACGGACTCCTACGAGCAGTACTTC
. | TRBJ1-5 | TRBV7-8 | once | CASSSAPSGTLFSQPQHF | TGTGCCAGCAGCTCCGCACCCTCTGGGACGCTTTTCAGTCAGCCCCAGCATTTT
. | TRBJ2-7 | TRBV15 | few | CATSRDPSYEQYF | TGTGCCACCAGCAGAGATCCCTCCTACGAGCAGTACTTC
. | TRBJ2-3 | TRBV5-1 | few | CASKEEAAQYF | TGCGCCAGCAAGGAGGAGGCCGCGCAGTATTTT
. | TRBJ2-5 | TRBV20-1 | . | CSATSVDQETQYF | TGCAGTGCTACTAGCGTCGACCAAGAGACCCAGTACTTC
TRBD2 | TRBJ2-1 | TRBV20-1 | . | CSARVLAGGLNEQFF | TGCAGTGCTAGAGTCTTAGCGGGAGGCCTCAATGAGCAGTTCTTC
TRBD1 | TRBJ2-5 | TRBV4-3 | many | CASSQPGQAQETQYF | TGCGCCAGCAGCCAACCCGGACAGGCCCAAGAGACCCAGTACTTC
. | TRBJ1-1 | TRBV7-9 | . | CASSLGGTRNTEAFF | TGTGCCAGCAGCTTAGGGGGCACTAGAAACACTGAAGCTTTCTTT
TRBD1 | TRBJ2-7 | TRBV18 | few | CASSRDRLSYEQYF | TGTGCCAGCTCCCGGGACAGGCTCTCCTACGAGCAGTACTTC
TRBD1 | TRBJ2-5 | TRBV15 | . | CATGGRGTETQYF | TGTGCCACAGGGGGCAGGGGAACGGAGACCCAGTACTTC
TRBD2 | TRBJ2-1 | TRBV24-1 | few | CATSDSSHSRARENNEQFF | TGTGCCACCAGTGATTCGTCCCACTCACGGGCGCGGGAGAACAATGAGCAGTTCTTC
. | TRBJ2-5 | TRBV15 | . | CATSRDRGGASGETQYF | TGTGCCACCAGCAGAGATAGAGGGGGGGCGTCTGGAGAGACCCAGTACTTC
TRBD2 | TRBJ2-1 | TRBV4-1 | . | CASSQVRGGRSYNEQFF | TGCGCCAGCAGCCAAGTTCGGGGGGGGCGCTCCTACAATGAGCAGTTCTTC
. | TRBJ1-4 | TRBV12-3/TRBV12-4 | few | CASSFGMGNEKLFF | TGTGCCAGCAGTTTCGGCATGGGGAATGAAAAACTGTTTTTT
TRBD1 | TRBJ1-1 | TRBV18 | few | CASSQGRGTEAFF | TGTGCCAGCTCACAAGGCAGGGGGACTGAAGCTTTCTTT
TRBD2 | TRBJ2-1 | TRBV29-1 | many | CSVEGLAGGYNEQFF | TGCAGCGTGGAAGGACTAGCGGGAGGCTACAATGAGCAGTTCTTC
. | TRBJ1-2 | TRBV20-1 | . | CSADQRNYGYTF | TGCAGTGCCGACCAGAGAAACTATGGCTACACCTTC
. | TRBJ1-6 | TRBV10-3 | . | CAIREVLSSPLHF | TGTGCCATCCGGGAAGTTCTAAGCTCACCCCTCCACTTT
TRBD2 | TRBJ2-7 | TRBV9 | few | CASSESSGGKQYF | TGTGCCAGCAGTGAGTCCAGCGGGGGGAAGCAGTACTTC
. | TRBJ1-2 | TRBV7-2 | . | CASSLSSRSRGWRNANYGYTF | TGTGCCAGCAGCTTATCTTCCAGAAGCCGTGGTTGGAGGAACGCTAACTATGGCTACACCTTC
. | TRBJ1-1 | TRBV5-1 | . | CASSLYGVDTEAFF | TGCGCCAGCAGCTTGTACGGGGTGGACACTGAAGCTTTCTTT
TRBD1 | TRBJ2-1 | TRBV10-3 | . | CAIQDREYNEQFF | TGTGCCATCCAGGACAGGGAGTACAATGAGCAGTTCTTC
TRBD1 | TRBJ2-1 | TRBV20-1 | few | CSAPMTGLDEQFF | TGCAGTGCTCCCATGACAGGGCTGGATGAGCAGTTCTTC
. | TRBJ1-1 | TRBV6-1 | few | CASSLGEGLRTEAFF | TGTGCCAGCAGCCTCGGGGAGGGTCTTCGGACTGAAGCTTTCTTT
TRBD2 | TRBJ2-1 | TRBV19 | . | CASRLAGSYANEQFF | TGTGCCAGTAGACTAGCGGGATCGTACGCCAATGAGCAGTTCTTC
TRBD2 | TRBJ2-7 | TRBV5-4 | . | CASRGLAGAGYEQYF | TGTGCCAGCCGAGGGCTAGCGGGAGCAGGGTACGAGCAGTACTTC
TRBD1 | TRBJ2-1 | TRBV12-3/TRBV12-4 | . | CASSPRGQVNNEQFF | TGTGCCAGCAGTCCAAGAGGACAGGTGAATAATGAGCAGTTCTTC
. | TRBJ1-1 | TRBV2 | . | CASSVQNTEAFF | TGTGCCAGCAGTGTGCAGAACACTGAAGCTTTCTTT
. | TRBJ2-1 | TRBV5-1 | few | CASSGGITYNEQFF | TGCGCCAGCAGCGGGGGGATTACCTACAATGAGCAGTTCTTC
. | TRBJ1-1 | TRBV5-8 | few | CASSSEQGTEAFF | TGTGCCAGCAGCTCCGAACAGGGTACTGAAGCTTTCTTT
. | TRBJ2-7 | TRBV9 | . | CASSGGSIGGNEQYF | TGTGCCAGCAGCGGAGGCTCTATTGGGGGCAACGAGCAGTACTTC
. | TRBJ2-5 | TRBV5-1 | few | CASSPTWGREETQYF | TGCGCCAGCAGCCCCACCTGGGGAAGGGAGGAGACCCAGTACTTC
TRBD2 | TRBJ2-1 | TRBV13 | few | CASSSKGVLAGISYNEQFF | TGTGCCAGCAGTAGTAAAGGGGTCCTAGCGGGGATCTCCTACAATGAGCAGTTCTTC
TRBD1 | TRBJ2-5 | TRBV7-9 | few | CASSSDRDGETQYF | TGTGCCAGCAGCTCGGACAGGGATGGGGAGACCCAGTACTTC
TRBD1 | TRBJ1-1 | TRBV12-3/TRBV12-4 | . | CASSPLDRGPSRNTEAFF | TGTGCCAGCAGCCCATTGGACAGGGGGCCAAGTCGGAACACTGAAGCTTTCTTT
. | TRBJ2-5 | TRBV7-2 | few | CASSPVGGETQYF | TGTGCCAGCAGCCCTGTCGGGGGAGAGACCCAGTACTTC
. | TRBJ2-7 | TRBV18 | . | CASSPGASRIEQYF | TGTGCCAGCTCACCAGGCGCTAGCCGGATCGAGCAGTACTTC
. | TRBJ2-3 | TRBV11-2 | few | CASSLPLQEDTQYF | TGTGCCAGCAGCTTACCTCTACAGGAAGATACGCAGTATTTT